This record concerns one T cell receptor beta chain sequence. The junction departs from the called germline gene at one end, perhaps through a read error. This entry is derived from a study of response to subunit inactivated influenza vaccine. From the RT-PCR reads, TCRdb called clonotypes with MiXCR, one entry per CDR3 protein. The sample lists roughly 500,000 distinct CDR3 sequences; around 21% were seen once. Per germline, CDR1 LGHNA and CDR2 YNFKEQ. The CDR3 is 13 residues long. This sample was shared with a second study, whose subject was T cells expressing NK-cell markers. This second report adds: UMIs accompanied the 5'RACE template switching by which TCR beta cDNA was made. The TCR beta repertoires originated in sorted CD3+CD56+NKG2C+, CD3+CD56+NKG2C- and CD3+CD56-NKG2C+ T cells. Seven donors tested HCMV-seropositive and one tested seronegative among the eight sequenced. For several experiments, T cell sorting was restricted to the alpha-beta TCR population by means of an anti-gamma-delta TCR antibody. HCMV specificity of the expanded NKG2C+ T cell clones stayed unclear.

The TCR was taken from a man in his fifties who received an inactivated influenza vaccine. The chain has TRBV4-2 and TRBJ2-1; tentatively, D is TRBD2 (5 bases). The starting material was CD4+ T cells sorted from PBMCs, obtained about 11 days after vaccination. The CDR3 loop is CTSSLYPGSEQFF. The CDR3 DNA reads TGTACCAGCAGCCTCTACCCTGGGAGTGAGCAGTTCTTC.